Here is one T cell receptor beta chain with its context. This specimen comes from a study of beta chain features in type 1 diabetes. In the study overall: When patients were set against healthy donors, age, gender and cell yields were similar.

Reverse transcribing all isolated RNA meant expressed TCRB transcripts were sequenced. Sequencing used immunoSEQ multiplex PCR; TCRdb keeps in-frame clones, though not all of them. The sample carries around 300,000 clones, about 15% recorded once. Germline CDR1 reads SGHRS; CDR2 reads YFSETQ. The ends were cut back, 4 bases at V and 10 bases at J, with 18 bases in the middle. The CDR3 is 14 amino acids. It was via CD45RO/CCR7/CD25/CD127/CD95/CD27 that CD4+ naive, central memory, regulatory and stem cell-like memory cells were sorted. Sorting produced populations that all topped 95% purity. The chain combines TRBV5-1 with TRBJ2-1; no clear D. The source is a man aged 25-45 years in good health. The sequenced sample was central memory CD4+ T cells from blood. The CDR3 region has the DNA TGCGCCAGCAGCCTCCGTCTATTGTCGGACGAGCAGTTCTTC. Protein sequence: CASSLRLLSDEQFF.